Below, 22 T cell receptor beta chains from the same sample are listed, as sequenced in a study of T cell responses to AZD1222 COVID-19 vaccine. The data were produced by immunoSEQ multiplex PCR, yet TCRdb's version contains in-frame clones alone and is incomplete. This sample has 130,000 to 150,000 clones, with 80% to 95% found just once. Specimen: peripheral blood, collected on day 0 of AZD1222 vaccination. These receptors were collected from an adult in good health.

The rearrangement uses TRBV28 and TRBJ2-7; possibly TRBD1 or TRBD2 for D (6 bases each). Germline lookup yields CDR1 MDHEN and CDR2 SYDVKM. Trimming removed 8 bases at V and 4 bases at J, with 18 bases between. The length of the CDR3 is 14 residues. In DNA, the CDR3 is TGTGCCAGCGGAAATGGGGGCGGGGCTTACGAGCAGTACTTC. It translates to CASGNGGGAYEQYF.

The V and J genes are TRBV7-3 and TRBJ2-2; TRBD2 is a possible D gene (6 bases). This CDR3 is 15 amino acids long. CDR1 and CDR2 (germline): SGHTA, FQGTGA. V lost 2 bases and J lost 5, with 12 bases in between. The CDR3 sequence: CASSLGLAITGELFF. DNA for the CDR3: TGTGCCAGCAGCTTAGGGCTAGCGATAACCGGGGAGCTGTTTTTT.

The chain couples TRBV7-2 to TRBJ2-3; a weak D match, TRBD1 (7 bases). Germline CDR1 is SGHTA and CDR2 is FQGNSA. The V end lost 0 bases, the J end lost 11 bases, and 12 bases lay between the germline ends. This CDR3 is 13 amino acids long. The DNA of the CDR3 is TGTGCCAGCAGCTTAGCGCGGGACAGTAGGCAGTATTTT. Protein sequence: CASSLARDSRQYF.

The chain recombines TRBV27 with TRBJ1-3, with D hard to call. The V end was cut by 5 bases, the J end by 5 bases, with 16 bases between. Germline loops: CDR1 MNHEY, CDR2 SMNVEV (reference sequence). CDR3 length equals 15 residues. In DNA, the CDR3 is TGTGCCAGCAGTCCCCTATGGGCAGATCGAAACACCATATATTTT. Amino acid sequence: CASSPLWADRNTIYF.

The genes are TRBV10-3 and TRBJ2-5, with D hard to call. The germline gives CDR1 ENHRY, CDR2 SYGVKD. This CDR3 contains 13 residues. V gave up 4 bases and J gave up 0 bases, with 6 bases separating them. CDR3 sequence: CAISVDYQETQYF. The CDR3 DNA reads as TGTGCCATCAGTGTCGACTACCAAGAGACCCAGTACTTC.

This CDR3 reads CATAKGGIDQPQHF. The CDR3 DNA sequence: TGTGCCACCGCGAAAGGGGGCATCGATCAGCCCCAGCATTTT. The V and J genes are TRBV15 and TRBJ1-5, with 7 positions matching TRBD1. V was clipped by 8 bases and J by 5 bases; unmatched bases: 9. Germline lookup yields CDR1 LNHNV and CDR2 YYDKDF (reference sequence). The CDR3 consists of 14 residues.

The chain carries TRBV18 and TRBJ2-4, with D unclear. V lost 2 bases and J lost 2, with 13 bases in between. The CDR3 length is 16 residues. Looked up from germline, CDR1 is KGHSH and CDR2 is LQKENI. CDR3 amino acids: CASSPSLSSSKNIQYF. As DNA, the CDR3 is TGTGCCAGCTCACCAAGTCTAAGTAGTTCCAAAAACATTCAGTACTTC.

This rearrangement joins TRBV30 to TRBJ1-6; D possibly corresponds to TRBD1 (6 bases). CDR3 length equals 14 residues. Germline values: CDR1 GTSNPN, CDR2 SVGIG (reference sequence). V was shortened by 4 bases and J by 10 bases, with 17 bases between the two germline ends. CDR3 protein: CAWTTGLERSPLHF. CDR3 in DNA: TGTGCCTGGACAACAGGGTTAGAGAGATCACCCCTCCACTTT.

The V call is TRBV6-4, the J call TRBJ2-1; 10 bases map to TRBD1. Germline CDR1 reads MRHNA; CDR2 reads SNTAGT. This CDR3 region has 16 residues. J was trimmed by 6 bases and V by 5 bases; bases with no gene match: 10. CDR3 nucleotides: TGTGCCAGCAGTACACAGAGGGGACAGGGGAGCAATGAGCAGTTCTTC. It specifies CASSTQRGQGSNEQFF.

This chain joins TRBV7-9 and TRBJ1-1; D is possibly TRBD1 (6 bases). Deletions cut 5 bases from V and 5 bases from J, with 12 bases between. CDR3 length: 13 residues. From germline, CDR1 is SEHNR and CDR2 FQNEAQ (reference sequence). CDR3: CASSLQGRTEAFF. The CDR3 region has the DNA TGTGCCAGCAGCCTTCAGGGGAGAACTGAAGCTTTCTTT.

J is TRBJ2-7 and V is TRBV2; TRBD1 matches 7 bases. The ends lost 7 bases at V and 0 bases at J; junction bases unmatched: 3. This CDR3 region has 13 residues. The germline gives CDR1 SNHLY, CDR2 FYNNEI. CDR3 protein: CASKRDSSYEQYF. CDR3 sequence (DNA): TGTGCCAGCAAGAGGGACAGCTCCTACGAGCAGTACTTC.

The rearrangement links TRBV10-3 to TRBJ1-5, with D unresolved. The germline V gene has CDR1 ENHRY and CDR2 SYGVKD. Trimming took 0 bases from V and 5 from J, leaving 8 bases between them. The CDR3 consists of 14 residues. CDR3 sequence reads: CAISESRPDQPQHF. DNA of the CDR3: TGTGCCATCAGTGAGTCCCGTCCAGATCAGCCCCAGCATTTT.

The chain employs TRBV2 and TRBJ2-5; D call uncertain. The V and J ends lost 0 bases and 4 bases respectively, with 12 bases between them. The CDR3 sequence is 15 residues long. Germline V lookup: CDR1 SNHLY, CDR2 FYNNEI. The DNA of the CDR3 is TGTGCCAGCAGTGAAGCGAGGAGATCAGGAGAGACCCAGTACTTC. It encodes CASSEARRSGETQYF. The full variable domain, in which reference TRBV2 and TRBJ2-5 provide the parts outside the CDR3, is EPEVTQTPSHQVTQMGQEVILRCVPISNHLYFYWYRQILGQKVEFLVSFYNNEISEKSEIFDDQFSVERPDGSNFTLKIRSTKLEDSAMYFCASSEARRSGETQYFGPGTRLLVL.

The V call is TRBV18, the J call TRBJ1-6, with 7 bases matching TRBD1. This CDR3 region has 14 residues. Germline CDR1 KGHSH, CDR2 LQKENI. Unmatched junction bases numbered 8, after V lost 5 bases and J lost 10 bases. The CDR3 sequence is CASSGGGRDSPLHF. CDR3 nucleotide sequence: TGTGCCAGCTCAGGAGGGGGCAGGGACTCACCCCTCCACTTT.

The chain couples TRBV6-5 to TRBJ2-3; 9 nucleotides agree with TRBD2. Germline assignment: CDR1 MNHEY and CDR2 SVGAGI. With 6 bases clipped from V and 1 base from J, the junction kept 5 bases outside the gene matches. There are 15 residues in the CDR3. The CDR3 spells CASRKLAGGTDTQYF. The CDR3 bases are TGTGCCAGCAGGAAGTTAGCGGGGGGCACAGATACGCAGTATTTT.

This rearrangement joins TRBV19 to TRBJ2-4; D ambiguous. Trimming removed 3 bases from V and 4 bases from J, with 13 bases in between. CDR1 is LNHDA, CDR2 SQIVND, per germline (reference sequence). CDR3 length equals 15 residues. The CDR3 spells CASSISSAGKNIQYF. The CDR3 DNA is TGTGCCAGTAGTATCAGCAGCGCTGGGAAAAACATTCAGTACTTC. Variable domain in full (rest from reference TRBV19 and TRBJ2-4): DGGITQSPKYLFRKEGQNVTLSCEQNLNHDAMYWYRQDPGQGLRLIYYSQIVNDFQKGDIAEGYSVSREKKESFPLTVTSAQKNPTAFYLCASSISSAGKNIQYFGAGTRLSVL.

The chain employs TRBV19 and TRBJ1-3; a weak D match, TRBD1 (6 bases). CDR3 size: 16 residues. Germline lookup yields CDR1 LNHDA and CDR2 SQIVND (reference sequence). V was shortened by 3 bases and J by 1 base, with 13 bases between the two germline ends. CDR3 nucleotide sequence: TGTGCCAGTAGTATTCAGAGGACAGATTCTGGAAACACCATATATTTT. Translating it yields CASSIQRTDSGNTIYF.

The CDR3 DNA sequence: TGTGCCAGCAGTCCCCTCAGCGGGAGCGCCACCTACGAGCAGTACTTC. The encoded protein is CASSPLSGSATYEQYF. This chain uses TRBV27 with TRBJ2-7; TRBD2 matches at 8 bases. CDR1 is MNHEY and CDR2 is SMNVEV in the germline V gene (reference sequence). J was trimmed by 2 bases and V by 5 bases; bases with no gene match: 11. The CDR3 consists of 16 residues.

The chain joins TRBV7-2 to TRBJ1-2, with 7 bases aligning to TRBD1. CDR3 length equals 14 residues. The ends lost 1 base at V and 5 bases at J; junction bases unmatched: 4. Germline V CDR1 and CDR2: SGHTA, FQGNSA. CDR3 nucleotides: TGTGCCAGCAGCTTAGACAGGGGCCCGTATGGCTACACCTTC. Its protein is CASSLDRGPYGYTF.

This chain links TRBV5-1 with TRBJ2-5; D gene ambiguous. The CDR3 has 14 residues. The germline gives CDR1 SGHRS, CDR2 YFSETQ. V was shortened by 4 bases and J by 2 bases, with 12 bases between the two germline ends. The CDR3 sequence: CASSPLSGQETQYF. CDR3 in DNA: TGCGCCAGCAGCCCCTTATCTGGGCAAGAGACCCAGTACTTC.

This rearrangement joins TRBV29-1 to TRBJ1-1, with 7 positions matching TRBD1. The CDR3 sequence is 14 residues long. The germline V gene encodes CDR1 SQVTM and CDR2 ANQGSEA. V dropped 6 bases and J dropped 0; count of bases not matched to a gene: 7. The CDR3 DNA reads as TGCAGCGTCGCGAGACAGGGCATGAACACTGAAGCTTTCTTT. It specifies CSVARQGMNTEAFF.

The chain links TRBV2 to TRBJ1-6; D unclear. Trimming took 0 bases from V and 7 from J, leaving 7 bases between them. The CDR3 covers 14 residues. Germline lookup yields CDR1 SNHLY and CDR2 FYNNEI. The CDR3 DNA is TGTGCCAGCAGTGAAGCGACTTTAAATTCACCCCTCCACTTT. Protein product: CASSEATLNSPLHF.